This T cell receptor (beta chain) came from a study of T cells in Graves' hyperthyroidism and ophthalmopathy. Germline V CDR1 and CDR2: KGHDR, SFDVKD. The V gene end was trimmed by 4 bases and the J gene end by 5 bases; junction bases not matched to a gene: 10. This CDR3 is 16 amino acids long. Many counts were recorded for this clonotype. The antigen remains undetermined. Individuals with ophthalmopathy presented a Clinical Activity Score of at least 3, a NOSPECS grade of at least 4 and a duration under 3 months. The authors took PBMCs from 10 ml fresh peripheral blood. Study conclusions and caveats: Researchers found most expanded thyroid clonotypes above 0.001 in blood as well.

Amplification yielded TCR beta CDR3 regions, with RNA transcripts as the source. When the TCR CDR3 underwent first-round RT-PCR, the HTBI primer set was used. TCRdb reanalysed the multiplex PCR reads using MiXCR and keeps one entry per CDR3 protein. Of about 590,000 distinct CDR3 sequences in the sample, over 12% are singletons; the top ten hold roughly 7%. The sequenced material came from blood. This TCR was sampled from a woman between 18 and 29 years old with Graves' ophthalmopathy. The chain combines TRBV24-1 with TRBJ1-1; 9 bases are a match to TRBD1. The CDR3 DNA follows: TGTGCCACCAGTGACGACAGGGGGATCGGGGGAACTGAAGCTTTCTTT. It translates to CATSDDRGIGGTEAFF.